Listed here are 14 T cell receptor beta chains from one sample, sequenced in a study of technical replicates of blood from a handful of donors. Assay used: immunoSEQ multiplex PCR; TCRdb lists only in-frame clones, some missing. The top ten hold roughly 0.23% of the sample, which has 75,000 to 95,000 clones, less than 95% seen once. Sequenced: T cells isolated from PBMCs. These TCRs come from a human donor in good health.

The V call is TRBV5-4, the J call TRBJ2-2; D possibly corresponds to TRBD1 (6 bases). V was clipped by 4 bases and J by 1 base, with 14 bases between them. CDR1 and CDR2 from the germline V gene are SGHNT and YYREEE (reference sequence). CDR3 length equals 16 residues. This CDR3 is CASSPTGPMNTGELFF. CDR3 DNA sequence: TGTGCCAGCAGCCCGACAGGCCCAATGAACACCGGGGAGCTGTTTTTT.

CDR3 in amino acids: CASSQVLAGETQYF. CDR3 nucleotide sequence: TGTGCCAGCAGCCAAGTCCTAGCGGGAGAGACCCAGTACTTC. The chain uses TRBV4-2 and TRBJ2-5; TRBD2 matches at 8 bases. Germline CDR1 and CDR2: LGHNA and YNFKEQ. The V and J ends lost 1 base and 4 bases, in that order; junction bases with no gene match: 2. The CDR3 extends over 14 amino acids.

The CDR3 sequence: CASNLGGQGANYGYTF. Here the CDR3 DNA reads TGTGCCAGTAACCTTGGGGGCCAGGGGGCAAACTATGGCTACACCTTC. The rearrangement links TRBV19 to TRBJ1-2; 8 bases align to TRBD1. The germline V gene has CDR1 LNHDA and CDR2 SQIVND (reference sequence). V lost 7 bases to trimming and J lost 2 bases; unmatched junction nucleotides: 12. The CDR3 is 16 residues long.

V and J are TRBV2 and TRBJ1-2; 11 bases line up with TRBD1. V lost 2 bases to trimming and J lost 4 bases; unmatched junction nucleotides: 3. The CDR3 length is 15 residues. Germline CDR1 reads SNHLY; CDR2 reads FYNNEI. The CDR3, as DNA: TGTGCCAGCAGTGAAAGGACAGGGGGCGTCTATGGCTACACCTTC. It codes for CASSERTGGVYGYTF.

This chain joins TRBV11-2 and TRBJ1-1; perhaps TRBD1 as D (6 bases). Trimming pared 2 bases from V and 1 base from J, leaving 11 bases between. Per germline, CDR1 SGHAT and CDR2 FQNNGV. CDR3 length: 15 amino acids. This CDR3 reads CASSLRQGQNTEAFF. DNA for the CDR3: TGTGCCAGCAGCTTAAGGCAGGGGCAGAACACTGAAGCTTTCTTT. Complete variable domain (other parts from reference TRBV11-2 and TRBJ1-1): EAGVAQSPRYKIIEKRQSVAFWCNPISGHATLYWYQQILGQGPKLLIQFQNNGVVDDSQLPKDRFSAERLKGVDSTLKIQPAKLEDSAVYLCASSLRQGQNTEAFFGQGTRLTVV.

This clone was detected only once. CDR3 coding DNA: TGTGCCAGCAGTGACTCGGGGGGAACTGAAGCTTTCTTT. Protein product: CASSDSGGTEAFF. The rearrangement links TRBV6-4 to TRBJ1-1, with D possibly being TRBD1 (5 bases). Trimming removed 0 bases from V and 5 bases from J, with 7 bases in between. The germline gives CDR1 MRHNA, CDR2 SNTAGT. This CDR3 is 13 amino acids long.

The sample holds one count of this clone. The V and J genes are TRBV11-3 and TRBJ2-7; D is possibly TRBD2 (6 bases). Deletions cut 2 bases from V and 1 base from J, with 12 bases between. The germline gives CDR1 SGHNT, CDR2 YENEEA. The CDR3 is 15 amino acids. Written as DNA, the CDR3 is TGTGCCAGCAGCTTAATGGCTAGCGTATCCTACGAGCAGTACTTC. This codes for CASSLMASVSYEQYF.

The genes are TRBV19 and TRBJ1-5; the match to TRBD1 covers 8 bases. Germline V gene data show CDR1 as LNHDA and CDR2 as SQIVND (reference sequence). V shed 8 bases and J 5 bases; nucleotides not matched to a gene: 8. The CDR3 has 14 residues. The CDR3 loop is CASGQQGGYQPQHF. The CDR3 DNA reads TGTGCCAGTGGCCAACAGGGGGGGTATCAGCCCCAGCATTTT.

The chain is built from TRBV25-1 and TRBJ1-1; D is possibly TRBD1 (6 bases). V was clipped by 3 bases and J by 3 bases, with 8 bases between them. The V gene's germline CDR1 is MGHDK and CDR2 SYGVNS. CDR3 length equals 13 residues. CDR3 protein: CASSDQGYTEAFF. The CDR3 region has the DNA TGTGCCAGCAGTGATCAGGGGTACACTGAAGCTTTCTTT.

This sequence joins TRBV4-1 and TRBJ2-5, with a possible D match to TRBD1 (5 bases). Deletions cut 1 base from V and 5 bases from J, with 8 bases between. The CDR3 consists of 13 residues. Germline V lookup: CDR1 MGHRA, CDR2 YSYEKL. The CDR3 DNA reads TGCGCCAGCAGCCAAGTCTACAGGGAGACCCAGTACTTC. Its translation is CASSQVYRETQYF.

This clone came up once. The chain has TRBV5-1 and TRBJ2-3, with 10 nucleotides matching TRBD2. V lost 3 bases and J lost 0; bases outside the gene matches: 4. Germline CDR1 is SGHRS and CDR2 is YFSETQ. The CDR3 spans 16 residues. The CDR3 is CASSSVAGGSTDTQYF. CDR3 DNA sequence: TGCGCCAGCAGCTCCGTAGCGGGAGGTAGCACAGATACGCAGTATTTT.

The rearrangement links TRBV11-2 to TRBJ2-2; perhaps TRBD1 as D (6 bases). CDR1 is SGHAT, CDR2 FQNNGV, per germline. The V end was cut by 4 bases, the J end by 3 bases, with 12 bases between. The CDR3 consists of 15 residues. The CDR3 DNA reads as TGTGCCAGCAGCTCACAGGGTATTGACACCGGGGAGCTGTTTTTT. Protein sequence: CASSSQGIDTGELFF.

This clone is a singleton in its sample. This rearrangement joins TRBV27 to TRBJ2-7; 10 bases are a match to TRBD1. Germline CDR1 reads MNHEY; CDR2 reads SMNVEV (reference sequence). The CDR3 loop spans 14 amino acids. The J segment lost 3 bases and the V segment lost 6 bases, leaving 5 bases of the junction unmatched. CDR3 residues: CASSLGQGDYEQYF. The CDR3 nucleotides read TGTGCCAGCAGCCTCGGACAGGGGGACTACGAGCAGTACTTC.

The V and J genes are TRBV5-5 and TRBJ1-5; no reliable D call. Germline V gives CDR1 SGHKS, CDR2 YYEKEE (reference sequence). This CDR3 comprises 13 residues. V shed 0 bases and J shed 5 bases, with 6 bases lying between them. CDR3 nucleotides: TGTGCCAGCAGCTTGGCCCTCCATCAGCCCCAGCATTTT. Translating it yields CASSLALHQPQHF.